The rows below give T cell receptor beta chains drawn from one sample of a study of T-cell memory formation after mild COVID-19. TCRdb reprocessed the 5' RACE reads with MiXCR, giving one entry per CDR3 protein. Among about 100,000 distinct CDR3 sequences listed, roughly 10% were seen once. The sample was PBMCs or a T cell subset sorted from them (not recorded which). The origin of the receptors is a man between 18 and 29 years old who had mild COVID-19 (a few samples of this study predate the infection). Cell type and time point are not known. The CDR3 runs from the conserved cysteine through the conserved F or W. D genes are given only for firm matches. The listing skips clone size in some rows; elsewhere it reads once, few, many or a size class.

v_call	j_call	clone_size	cdr3_length	d_call	cdr3_aa	cdr3_nt
TRBV19	TRBJ2-7	NA	12	NA	CASSIGVGEQYF	TGTGCCAGTAGTATCGGTGTGGGCGAGCAGTACTTC
TRBV6-6	TRBJ2-2	NA	17	TRBD2	CASSTPLAGIDTGELFF	TGTGCCAGCAGTACTCCACTAGCGGGGATAGATACCGGGGAGCTGTTTTTT
TRBV4-3	TRBJ2-3	many	16	TRBD2	CASSPELAGGPDTQYF	TGCGCCAGCAGCCCCGAACTAGCGGGGGGGCCAGATACGCAGTATTTT
TRBV2	TRBJ2-7	few	13	NA	CASRNADTYEQYF	TGTGCCAGCAGAAACGCAGATACCTACGAGCAGTACTTC
TRBV7-9	TRBJ2-5	NA	15	NA	CASSLFGGSKETQYF	TGTGCCAGCAGCTTATTCGGAGGGAGTAAAGAGACCCAGTACTTC
TRBV20-1	TRBJ2-3	many	14	NA	CSARDHQGSYTQYF	TGCAGTGCTAGAGATCACCAGGGTTCATATACGCAGTATTTT
TRBV6-5	TRBJ2-7	NA	17	NA	CASSVTVGDGDPYEQYF	TGTGCCAGCAGCGTTACGGTCGGGGACGGAGACCCCTACGAGCAGTACTTC
TRBV10-3	TRBJ2-1	NA	15	NA	CAISVIQGSYNEQFF	TGTGCCATCAGTGTAATACAGGGTTCCTACAATGAGCAGTTCTTC
TRBV4-2	TRBJ2-2	NA	15	NA	CASQEAHGGTGELFF	TGTGCCAGCCAAGAAGCCCACGGGGGCACCGGGGAGCTGTTTTTT
TRBV9	TRBJ2-7	NA	14	TRBD1	CASSPWQGAREQYF	TGTGCCAGCAGCCCTTGGCAGGGGGCGCGAGAGCAGTACTTC
TRBV5-1	TRBJ2-5	many	14	NA	CAREPAGMQETQYF	TGCGCCCGAGAACCGGCAGGGATGCAAGAGACCCAGTACTTC
TRBV24-1	TRBJ2-2	few	13	NA	CATQAENTGELFF	TGTGCCACCCAGGCAGAAAACACCGGGGAGCTGTTTTTT
TRBV29-1	TRBJ2-1	NA	12	NA	CSVDEDSPEQFF	TGCAGCGTTGACGAGGACAGCCCTGAGCAGTTCTTC
TRBV28	TRBJ2-5	few	16	NA	CASSLDDSEPEETQYF	TGTGCCAGCAGTTTAGACGACAGCGAACCCGAAGAGACCCAGTACTTC
TRBV6-5	TRBJ2-2	NA	16	TRBD2	CASSYRGLNFPGELFF	TGTGCCAGCAGTTACCGGGGACTAAACTTTCCCGGGGAGCTGTTTTTT
TRBV7-9	TRBJ2-2	many	18	NA	CASSLAYLAAGNTGELFF	TGTGCCAGCAGCTTAGCGTACTTGGCCGCCGGGAACACCGGGGAGCTGTTTTTT
TRBV7-9	TRBJ1-1	NA	15	NA	CASSLVQGRGTEAFF	TGTGCCAGCAGCTTAGTCCAGGGCCGTGGGACTGAAGCTTTCTTT
TRBV29-1	TRBJ2-5	many	17	NA	CSAKGFPSPQPQETQYF	TGCAGCGCCAAGGGGTTCCCTAGCCCCCAACCCCAAGAGACCCAGTACTTC
TRBV7-9	TRBJ1-2	few	15	TRBD1	CASSLPGQLNYGYTF	TGTGCCAGCAGCTTACCGGGACAGCTTAACTATGGCTACACCTTC
TRBV12-3/TRBV12-4	TRBJ2-3	many	12	NA	CASSLQIDTQYF	TGTGCCAGCAGTTTACAGATAGATACGCAGTATTTT
TRBV4-2	TRBJ2-1	NA	15	NA	CASSQGRAAANEQFF	TGTGCCAGCAGCCAGGGCCGGGCGGCCGCCAATGAGCAGTTCTTC
TRBV5-1	TRBJ2-1	few	16	TRBD1	CASSPTGTGISNEQFF	TGCGCCAGCAGCCCGACCGGGACAGGGATTAGTAATGAGCAGTTCTTC
TRBV7-9	TRBJ2-7	NA	15	TRBD2	CASSFGLAGGYEQYF	TGTGCCAGCAGCTTCGGACTAGCGGGGGGCTACGAGCAGTACTTC
TRBV5-1	TRBJ1-1	NA	13	NA	CASSSSGVTEAFF	TGCGCCAGCAGCTCAAGTGGGGTCACTGAAGCTTTCTTT
TRBV5-6	TRBJ2-5	few	15	TRBD1	CASSLRGTGGRPQYF	TGTGCCAGCAGCTTGAGAGGGACAGGGGGTCGGCCCCAGTACTTC
TRBV12-3/TRBV12-4	TRBJ2-3	few	14	TRBD1	CASREQGITDTQYF	TGTGCCAGCAGAGAACAGGGGATAACAGATACGCAGTATTTT
TRBV25-1	TRBJ2-2	few	13	NA	CASSAPTAGELFF	TGTGCCAGCAGCGCACCCACCGCCGGGGAGCTGTTTTTT
TRBV13	TRBJ2-1	NA	15	NA	CASSWALRSVNEQFF	TGTGCCAGCAGCTGGGCACTCCGGTCCGTAAATGAGCAGTTCTTC
TRBV2	TRBJ2-7	many	14	NA	CASQQGSGDYEQYF	TGTGCCAGCCAACAGGGAAGCGGCGACTACGAGCAGTACTTC
TRBV6-5	TRBJ2-2	NA	13	NA	CASSYLGSGELFF	TGTGCCAGCAGTTACCTGGGTTCCGGGGAGCTGTTTTTT
TRBV20-1	TRBJ2-3	few	15	NA	CSARDDRGSADTQYF	TGCAGTGCTAGAGATGATAGGGGGTCCGCAGATACGCAGTATTTT
TRBV6-5	TRBJ2-2	few	12	NA	CASLTGSGELFF	TGTGCCAGCCTAACAGGTTCCGGGGAGCTGTTTTTT
TRBV5-1	TRBJ2-1	many	13	NA	CASSLRNNNEQFF	TGCGCCAGCAGCTTGCGGAACAACAATGAGCAGTTCTTC
TRBV6-5	TRBJ2-5	NA	15	TRBD2	CASSPASGGQETQYF	TGTGCCAGCAGTCCTGCTAGCGGGGGGCAAGAGACCCAGTACTTC
TRBV4-1	TRBJ2-1	few	16	TRBD2	CASSQGTSTFYNEQFF	TGCGCCAGCAGCCAGGGGACTAGCACTTTCTACAATGAGCAGTTCTTC
TRBV5-6	TRBJ1-5	NA	14	TRBD1	CASTMGAGGQPQHF	TGTGCCAGCACCATGGGGGCAGGGGGCCAGCCCCAGCATTTT
TRBV6-6	TRBJ1-5	NA	15	NA	CASSYSGAENQPQHF	TGTGCCAGCAGTTATTCCGGGGCCGAGAATCAGCCCCAGCATTTT
TRBV29-1	TRBJ2-2	few	14	TRBD1	CSVGEQGATGELFF	TGCAGCGTTGGAGAGCAGGGGGCGACCGGGGAGCTGTTTTTT
TRBV4-2	TRBJ1-4	many	16	NA	CASSQDRGGGNEKLFF	TGTGCCAGCAGCCAAGATCGGGGTGGGGGCAATGAAAAACTGTTTTTT
TRBV7-9	TRBJ2-7	few	17	NA	CASSPRGGQDGSYEQYF	TGTGCCAGCAGCCCCCGGGGGGGACAGGATGGGTCCTACGAGCAGTACTTC
TRBV19	TRBJ1-5	NA	15	TRBD1	CASSTTGDSNQPQHF	TGTGCCAGTAGTACCACAGGGGACAGCAATCAGCCCCAGCATTTT
TRBV5-1	TRBJ2-7	many	16	NA	CASSLGVGGASYEQYF	TGCGCCAGCAGCTTGGGCGTAGGGGGGGCTTCCTACGAGCAGTACTTC